This is a list of T cell receptor beta chains from one sample in a study of blood T cell repertoires in COVID-19. Sequenced by immunoSEQ multiplex PCR; TCRdb stores in-frame clones only, minus some. The data show some 490,000 clones, with roughly nine tenths seen just once and just over 8% held by the top ten. The sample was PBMCs or T cells enriched from blood (not recorded which). The receptors come from a woman aged 55-75 years who had recovered from COVID-19. Each CDR3 is given with its conserved first and last residue. Each record gives: D gene, clone size, V gene, J gene, CDR3 protein, CDR3 DNA. A D gene is named only where the DNA matches it firmly. Some rows have no size entry. The others give once, few or many, or a class for an expanded clone.

>TRBD1|-|TRBV6-4|TRBJ2-1
CASREDRGSDEQFF
TGTGCCAGCAGGGAGGACAGGGGGTCGGATGAGCAGTTCTTC
>-|-|TRBV4-1|TRBJ1-1
CASSHGLENTEAFF
TGCGCCAGCAGCCATGGCCTCGAGAACACTGAAGCTTTCTTT
>-|-|TRBV14|TRBJ1-2
CASSPGLGYGYTF
TGTGCCAGCTCTCCGGGACTTGGGTATGGCTACACCTTC
>TRBD2|-|TRBV4-2|TRBJ2-4
CASSPQRGVKNIQYF
TGTGCCAGCAGCCCCCAGCGGGGGGTTAAAAACATTCAGTACTTC
>-|-|TRBV2|TRBJ2-7
CASLAGTHSYEQYF
TGTGCCAGCCTAGCCGGGACACACTCCTACGAGCAGTACTTC
>-|-|TRBV7-8|TRBJ1-3
CASSLAGAQGNTIYF
TGTGCCAGCAGCTTAGCAGGGGCGCAAGGAAACACCATATATTTT
>TRBD2|-|TRBV27|TRBJ2-3
CASSTPSGGTTDTQYF
TGTGCCAGCAGTACCCCTAGCGGGGGAACCACAGATACGCAGTATTTT
>TRBD1|-|TRBV7-9|TRBJ2-3
CASSSPGTASDTQYF
TGTGCCAGCAGCTCCCCCGGGACAGCATCAGATACGCAGTATTTT
>-|-|TRBV5-1|TRBJ2-3
CASSLARLTGTDTQYF
TGCGCCAGCAGCTTGGCCCGGCTCACGGGGACAGATACGCAGTATTTT
>TRBD1|few|TRBV14|TRBJ1-6
CASSQEGTGFNSPLHF
TGTGCCAGCAGCCAAGAAGGGACAGGGTTCAATTCACCCCTCCACTTT
>-|-|TRBV18|TRBJ1-2
CASSPNPYGYTF
TGTGCCAGCTCACCAAATCCCTACGGCTACACCTTC
>TRBD1|-|TRBV19|TRBJ2-7
CASSIDWGQGADEQYF
TGTGCCAGTAGTATAGATTGGGGACAGGGTGCGGACGAGCAGTACTTC
>-|-|TRBV19|TRBJ1-3
CASNNRQRLLSGNTIYF
TGTGCCAGTAATAACAGGCAGCGACTCCTCTCTGGAAACACCATATATTTT